This is a list of T cell receptor beta chains from one sample in a study of cytomegalovirus exposure and HLA in healthy donors. Sequencing was performed with immunoSEQ multiplex PCR; in TCRdb, only in-frame clones are kept and a portion is missing. The sample contains about 140,000 clones, approximately 73% of which appear only once. The sequencing input was PBMCs. These receptors all stem from a woman aged 40 to 49 in good health and CMV-seronegative. Both conserved end residues are part of each CDR3. Each record gives: J gene, V gene, CDR3 protein.

j_call: TRBJ1-4
v_call: TRBV20-1
cdr3_aa: CSAILEEKLFF

j_call: TRBJ2-7
v_call: TRBV6-5
cdr3_aa: CASSSGQPFSYEQYF

j_call: TRBJ2-1
v_call: TRBV6-5
cdr3_aa: CASTRQGAPYNEQFF

j_call: TRBJ1-4
v_call: TRBV7-9
cdr3_aa: CASSQGPGRDEKLFF

j_call: TRBJ1-5
v_call: TRBV27
cdr3_aa: CASSLSWTDRKPQHF

j_call: TRBJ2-1
v_call: TRBV27
cdr3_aa: CASSHLVVRAGNEQFF

j_call: TRBJ2-2
v_call: TRBV7-7
cdr3_aa: CASSLNVKGQGTGELFF

j_call: TRBJ2-3
v_call: TRBV14
cdr3_aa: CASSQWTGALQDTQYF

j_call: TRBJ2-5
v_call: TRBV28
cdr3_aa: CASSSADRGLETQYF

j_call: TRBJ2-1
v_call: TRBV7-6
cdr3_aa: CASSGSSGGPGSYNEQFF

j_call: TRBJ2-2
v_call: TRBV7-9
cdr3_aa: CASSLILNTGELFF

j_call: TRBJ2-5
v_call: TRBV5-4
cdr3_aa: CASSGRGETQYF

j_call: TRBJ1-3
v_call: TRBV6-1
cdr3_aa: CASSDSGQERNTIYF

j_call: TRBJ1-1
v_call: TRBV2
cdr3_aa: CASSDQGSEAFF

j_call: TRBJ2-3
v_call: TRBV5-5
cdr3_aa: CASSLVGRTSTDTQYF

j_call: TRBJ2-3
v_call: TRBV14
cdr3_aa: CASSQDRQGQYF

j_call: TRBJ1-1
v_call: TRBV11-2
cdr3_aa: CASSLVGQGRAFF

j_call: TRBJ2-2
v_call: TRBV5-1
cdr3_aa: CASSFPGQPLTANTGELFF

j_call: TRBJ1-2
v_call: TRBV6-5
cdr3_aa: CASSYASQGARGYTF

j_call: TRBJ2-1
v_call: TRBV5-1
cdr3_aa: CASSLQDGGAKGGQFF

j_call: TRBJ2-1
v_call: TRBV5-1
cdr3_aa: CASSEMDRVYNEQFF

j_call: TRBJ2-3
v_call: TRBV18
cdr3_aa: CASSLNLRNTDTQYF

j_call: TRBJ1-1
v_call: TRBV5-1
cdr3_aa: CASSLGHGRKDTEAFF

j_call: TRBJ1-6
v_call: TRBV4-1
cdr3_aa: CASSQEGGFYNSPLHF

j_call: TRBJ2-3
v_call: TRBV7-3
cdr3_aa: CASSSQGGGLGTDTQYF

j_call: TRBJ1-6
v_call: TRBV5-1
cdr3_aa: CASSLAPQGANSPLHF

j_call: TRBJ2-3
v_call: TRBV5-1
cdr3_aa: CASSLVGPGTDTQYF

j_call: TRBJ1-2
v_call: TRBV27
cdr3_aa: CASSLTGGEGYTF